Sequencing of this T cell receptor (beta chain) was carried out in a study of OX40 agonist ivuxolimab in advanced cancers. About the full investigation: The costimulatory receptor OX40 (CD134) was targeted by ivuxolimab, a fully human IgG2 agonistic monoclonal antibody. Patients were allowed to have had prior anti-PD-1, anti-PD-L1 or anti-CTLA-4 therapy, and approximately 43% of the dose-escalation patients had previously received checkpoint inhibitors. The point of sequencing TCRbeta in the periphery was to test whether ivuxolimab changed TCR sequence diversity and drove clonal T-cell expansion. Of the approximately 54 patients in dose escalation, about 20 had hepatocellular carcinoma, some 15 had melanoma, 9 had renal cell carcinoma and 9 had head and neck cancer. Intravenous ivuxolimab was administered to patients every 2 weeks at six dose levels: 0.01, 0.1, 0.3, 1.5, 3 and 10 mg/kg. Partial responses occurred in three dose-escalation patients: two with cutaneous melanoma and one with hepatocellular carcinoma. In the dose-escalation cohort, more than 80% of patients were male, and the mean age was 60 years with a range of about 20 to 80. The paper covers the monotherapy dose-escalation part of the phase I ivuxolimab trial, which included N of about 50 patients.

The cysteine opens and the phenylalanine closes a CDR3 of 14 amino acids. Kept here is only the CDR3 DNA, which spans 42 bases and is read in frame from base 1. The germline V gene encodes CDR1 MDHEN and CDR2 SYDVKM. The junction carries 8 bases between V and J, which are trimmed by 6 bases and 0 bases respectively. Genomic DNA was extracted from sorted cells for sequencing of the TCRbeta CDR3 region. The immunoSEQ Assay was used to sequence the TCRbeta CDR3 regions. TCRdb carries this immuneACCESS record with in-frame sequences only. Its versions omit some clonotypes, under half of them owing to an unresolved V gene in the studies checked, with the rest unexplained. This sample holds about 82,000 clones; around nine tenths were observed only once. The ten largest clones take up over 2% of the sample. Broad study findings and their caveats: Which antigens the clonally expanded peripheral T cells were specific for was not determined. Low levels of normalized T-cell clonal expansion were also seen in some patients who did not respond. In partial responders in the 0.1-3.0 mg/kg groups, normalized peripheral clonal expansion was found to be among the lowest, especially among CD8+ T cells. At doses of 0.1 to 3.0 mg/kg, clonal expansion of both CD4+ and CD8+ T cells in blood was seen between baseline and week 6. After ivuxolimab, expanded clones were on average more numerous among CD8+ T cells than among CD4+ T cells.

Details on this clone: This clone's antigen is unknown. Base quality data are lacking; no much larger clone is found one base away.

The trial excluded patients who had a history of autoimmune disease or were on systemic immunosuppression. Peripheral blood for TCR sequencing was collected from all dose cohorts at baseline, on cycle 4 day 1, and on cycle 7 day 1. The samples were drawn from a first-in-human, open-label, multicenter phase I dose-escalation trial of ivuxolimab. Adults with locally advanced or metastatic melanoma, renal cell, hepatocellular, or head and neck squamous cell carcinoma were enrolled in the trial. CD4+ and CD8+ T cells were sorted separately from peripheral blood before TCR sequencing. This receptor chain uses TRBV28 and TRBJ1-4, with the D gene not confidently named. The sequencing used CD4+ or CD8+ T cells sorted from blood, collected in a trial of the OX40 agonist ivuxolimab. The source is an adult with an advanced solid tumor such as melanoma, head and neck, liver or kidney cancer. The sequence in DNA is TGTGCCAGCAGCGAATCCCCAACTAATGAAAAACTGTTTTTT. Its translation is CASSESPTNEKLFF.